This T cell receptor beta chain appears in the sequencing data of a study of beta chain features in type 1 diabetes. The study's findings and limits: Naive, central memory and Treg TCRB repertoires appeared more alike in patients than in healthy donors. Reduced insertions and increased deletions marked VDJ junctions in type 1 diabetes patients.

This clone was observed a handful of times. Its antigen is unidentified. The ends lost 4 bases at V and 5 bases at J; junction bases unmatched: 2. The CDR3 covers 13 residues. Germline V gene sequence: CDR1 SGHNT, CDR2 YYREEE (reference sequence). Every bit of the isolated RNA underwent reverse transcription, so sequencing read expressed TCRB transcripts. Clones were sequenced by immunoSEQ multiplex PCR, and TCRdb holds only the in-frame ones, with some missing. The sample lists a few hundred thousand clones, roughly 13% occurring once. The receptor's source is a man between 18 and 29 years old in good health. The V and J genes are TRBV5-4 and TRBJ1-5, with TRBD1 matching over 8 bases. Sequenced material: naive CD4+ T cells from blood. The CDR3 DNA sequence: TGTGCCAGCAGCCAACAGGGGGATCAGCCCCAGCATTTT. Residues: CASSQQGDQPQHF.